This TCR beta chain was captured by sequencing in a study of blood T cells in healthy people across ages. Study outcomes and limitations: The recorded TCR beta diversity per million T cells decreased in a roughly linear manner with age.

Germline assignment: CDR1 MGHDK and CDR2 SYGVNS. Trimming pared 4 bases from V and 0 bases from J, leaving 10 bases between. The CDR3 has 15 amino acids. This clonotype has just a few counts. Its matching antigen is unknown. It was with a sample-barcoded 5' primer and a J-beta primer mix that a second PCR of roughly 7 to 12 cycles was run. Via MiXCR, TCRdb re-called the 5' RACE reads, giving one row per CDR3 protein. The sample has 700,000 or so distinct CDR3 sequences, about 20% seen once; the top ten hold 20% to 25%. The V call is TRBV25-1, the J call TRBJ1-3; weak D call: TRBD1 (5 bases). Sequencing was carried out using blood. This receptor was taken from a man in his 70s in good health. CDR3 region: CASSVSGHSGNTIYF. Written as DNA, the CDR3 is TGTGCCAGCAGTGTGTCAGGACACTCTGGAAACACCATATATTTT.